This T cell receptor beta chain emerged from a study of cytomegalovirus exposure and HLA in healthy donors. Background on the study: Roughly 180 million T cells yielded 90 million to 130 million unique TCR beta sequences, as an earlier analysis found.

The PCR made use of 60 Vbeta and 13 Jbeta primers. Sequencing used immunoSEQ multiplex PCR; TCRdb keeps in-frame clones, though not all of them. The sample records about 150,000 clones, over 8% being singletons. The germline V gene encodes CDR1 SGHVS and CDR2 FNYEAQ. The CDR3 has 15 amino acids. The junction had 4 bases not matched to a gene; V was cut back by 3 bases and J by 3 bases. The clonotype comes from a male donor in good health and CMV-seronegative. V is TRBV7-6 and J is TRBJ2-2, with 7 bases fitting TRBD2. The sequenced sample was PBMCs. This chain's CDR3 is CASSLRGGDTGELFF. Written as DNA, the CDR3 is TGTGCCAGCAGCTTGCGGGGAGGGGACACCGGGGAGCTGTTTTTT.